This TCR beta chain was retrieved from a study of T cells after yellow fever vaccination. The study's findings and limits: Post-booster repertoires again held most primary-vaccination clones (around 95% CD4, about 88% CD8).

TCRdb re-analysed the 5' RACE reads in MiXCR, keeping a single row per CDR3 protein. This table has 450,000 to 600,000 distinct CDR3 sequences, roughly a sixth appearing once. This clonotype was found a few times. The target antigen is unknown. This CDR3 region has 12 residues. The ends were cut back, 5 bases at V and 3 bases at J, with 5 bases in the middle. Germline assignment: CDR1 LGHNT and CDR2 FRNRAP. The V call is TRBV12-5, the J call TRBJ2-1, with unresolved D. Material: PBMCs, obtained about 5 days after the first yellow fever vaccination. The sequence derives from a man younger than 35 who received the YFV17D yellow fever vaccine. CDR3 amino acids: CASGTFYNEQFF. The CDR3 coding sequence is TGTGCTAGTGGTACGTTCTACAATGAGCAGTTCTTC.